This TCR beta chain appears in the sequencing data of a study of blood T cell repertoires in COVID-19. The CDR3 is 16 amino acids. The J segment lost 8 bases and the V segment lost 1 base, leaving 14 bases of the junction unmatched. Germline V gives CDR1 SGHDT, CDR2 YYEEEE. Sequenced by immunoSEQ multiplex PCR; TCRdb stores in-frame clones only, minus some. Seen here are about 200,000 clones, 87% observed once, and the top ten hold about 6%. The clonotype was recovered from a man aged 55 to 70 who had recovered from COVID-19. V usage is TRBV5-6 and J usage is TRBJ1-2, with 7 bases identical to TRBD1. Sequences were obtained from peripheral blood. The chain's CDR3 is CASSLPRTGWGYGYTF. The CDR3 nucleotides read TGTGCCAGCAGCTTGCCCAGGACAGGATGGGGCTACGGCTACACCTTC.